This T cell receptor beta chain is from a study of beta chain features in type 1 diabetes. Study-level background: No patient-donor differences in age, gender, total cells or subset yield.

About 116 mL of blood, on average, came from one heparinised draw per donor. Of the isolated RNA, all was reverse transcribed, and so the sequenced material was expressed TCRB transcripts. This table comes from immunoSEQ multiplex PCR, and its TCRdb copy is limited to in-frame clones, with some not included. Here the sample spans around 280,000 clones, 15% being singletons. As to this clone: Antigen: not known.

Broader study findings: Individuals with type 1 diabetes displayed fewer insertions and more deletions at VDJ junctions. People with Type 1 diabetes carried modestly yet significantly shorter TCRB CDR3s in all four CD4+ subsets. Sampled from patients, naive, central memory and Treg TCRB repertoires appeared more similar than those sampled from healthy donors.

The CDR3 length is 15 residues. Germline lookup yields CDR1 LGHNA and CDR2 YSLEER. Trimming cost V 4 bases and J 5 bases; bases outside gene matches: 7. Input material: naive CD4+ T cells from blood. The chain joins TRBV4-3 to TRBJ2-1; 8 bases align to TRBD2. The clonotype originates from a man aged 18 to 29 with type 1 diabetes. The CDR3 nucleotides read TGCGCCAGCAGCCTGGAGCGGGGGCCTCACAATGAGCAGTTCTTC. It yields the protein CASSLERGPHNEQFF.